This T cell receptor (beta chain) was observed in a study of early T cells in non-severe SARS-CoV-2 infection. This clonotype appeared many times. The V gene lost 1 base and the J gene lost 0 bases, with 18 bases spanning the gap. Looked up from germline, CDR1 is DFQATT and CDR2 is SNEGSKA (reference sequence). The CDR3 totals 17 residues. TCRdb re-analysed the 5' RACE reads in MiXCR, keeping a single row per CDR3 protein. The data contain under 85,000 distinct CDR3 sequences, more than 10% of them singletons. The starting material was whole blood, obtained at baseline. The chain carries TRBV20-1 and TRBJ1-1; the D gene is possibly TRBD1 (6 bases). The sequence was collected from an adult who was a healthcare worker with PCR-confirmed SARS-CoV-2 infection or an uninfected control (not recorded which). The donor label of this sample is uncertain. The CDR3 coding sequence is TGCAGTGCTAGAGGCCGGGACACCCGAGTAATGAACACTGAAGCTTTCTTT. Protein sequence: CSARGRDTRVMNTEAFF.